This entry lists 17 T cell receptor beta chains sequenced from one sample in a study of T-cell reconstitution after alpha-beta-depleted transplantation in children. The TCRbeta library was prepared with unique molecular identifiers. TCRdb re-called the PCR reads through MiXCR, storing one row per CDR3 protein. The sample carries under 250,000 distinct CDR3 sequences, about a sixth recorded once. The sample in question was PBMCs, mostly from graft donor cells, obtained 360 days after TCRalphabeta/CD19-depleted stem cell transplant. All receptors derive from a male patient aged 2-10 years who had a stem cell transplant for acute lymphoblastic leukemia, so the T cells may come from the graft donor.

The V gene is TRBV7-2, the J gene TRBJ2-5; D is uncertain. The length of the CDR3 is 12 residues. Germline loops: CDR1 SGHTA, CDR2 FQGNSA. V dropped 4 bases and J dropped 7 bases, with 10 bases sitting between them. The CDR3 coding sequence is TGTGCCAGCAGCTCGGACCAGTTGACCCAGTACTTC. Residues: CASSSDQLTQYF.

This clonotype appeared a few times. The chain carries TRBV12-3 or TRBV12-4 and TRBJ2-1, with 8 bases lining up with TRBD1. Losses at the gene ends were 10 bases for V and 8 bases for J; bases not matched to a gene: 10. The CDR3 consists of 13 residues. The CDR3 nucleotides are TGTGCCACCACGAGGGACAGGCGCGATGAGCAGTTCTTC. This sequence encodes CATTRDRRDEQFF.

In this sample, this clonotype turned up a few times. CDR3 sequence: CASSPMTSGSSYEQYF. The DNA of the CDR3 is TGTGCCAGCAGCCCCATGACTAGCGGAAGCTCCTACGAGCAGTACTTC. This rearrangement joins TRBV7-2 to TRBJ2-7, with 9 bases that match TRBD2. The length of the CDR3 is 16 residues. V lost 5 bases to trimming and J lost 0 bases; unmatched junction nucleotides: 8. The germline V gene encodes CDR1 SGHTA and CDR2 FQGNSA.

V usage is TRBV27 and J usage is TRBJ2-7; D remains ambiguous. The CDR3 has 13 amino acids. CDR1 is MNHEY, CDR2 SMNVEV, per germline (reference sequence). V was shortened by 2 bases and J by 2 bases, with 7 bases between the two germline ends. CDR3 amino acids: CASSLRFTYEQYF. CDR3 DNA sequence: TGTGCCAGCAGTTTAAGGTTTACCTACGAGCAGTACTTC.

This clonotype was recorded many times. The genes are TRBV6-5 and TRBJ1-2; unclear D gene. This CDR3 is built from 15 residues. In germline, CDR1 is MNHEY, CDR2 SVGAGI. Trimming took off 2 bases at V and 4 bases at J, with 14 bases between the two ends. CDR3 loop: CASSYPGTPSYGYTF. CDR3 DNA sequence: TGTGCCAGCAGTTACCCCGGAACGCCCTCCTATGGCTACACCTTC.

This clonotype was seen many times. The CDR3 loop is CSVLPFTSGMNEQFF. The DNA of the CDR3 is TGCAGCGTTCTACCATTCACTAGCGGGATGAATGAGCAGTTCTTC. The chain joins TRBV29-1 to TRBJ2-1; TRBD2 matches 10 bases. Trimming at V came to 5 bases and at J to 7 bases, leaving 11 bases not matched to a gene. The CDR3 length is 15 residues. Germline CDR1 SQVTM, CDR2 ANQGSEA.

The CDR3 is CSGTGGASTDTQYF. CDR3 coding DNA: TGCAGTGGGACGGGGGGAGCTAGCACAGATACGCAGTATTTT. This chain connects TRBV20-1 to TRBJ2-3, with TRBD2 matching 7 bases. The germline V gene has CDR1 DFQATT and CDR2 SNEGSKA (reference sequence). The CDR3 is 14 residues long. The ends lost 7 bases at V and 0 bases at J; junction bases unmatched: 7.

V gene TRBV5-1 combines with J gene TRBJ2-1, with D tentatively TRBD2 (6 bases). V shed 0 bases and J shed 8 bases, with 12 bases lying between them. The CDR3 has 14 amino acids. The germline V gene has CDR1 SGHRS and CDR2 YFSETQ. As DNA, the CDR3 is TGCGCCAGCAGCTTGGGACTAGGAGGGGATGAGCAGTTCTTC. Translated: CASSLGLGGDEQFF.

This clonotype was seen a few times. The chain is built from TRBV20-1 and TRBJ2-2, with D maybe TRBD1 (6 bases). Germline V gene data show CDR1 as DFQATT and CDR2 as SNEGSKA (reference sequence). With 3 bases removed from V and 5 bases from J, the gap between germline ends came to 16 bases. The CDR3 runs 15 residues. The CDR3 DNA follows: TGCAGTGCTAGGCTCTATGGGACATTTACCGGGGAGCTGTTTTTT. It encodes CSARLYGTFTGELFF.

This clonotype showed up just a few times. The rearrangement joins TRBV7-9 to TRBJ2-7; 7 bases are a match to TRBD1. The CDR3 is 15 amino acids. Germline V gene lookup returns CDR1 SEHNR and CDR2 FQNEAQ (reference sequence). After removal of 1 base from V and 3 bases from J, the junction contained 6 bases not matched to a gene. The CDR3 nucleotides read TGTGCCAGCAGCTTAGGGGACAGACGGCTCTACGAGCAGTACTTC. Protein: CASSLGDRRLYEQYF.

V gene TRBV25-1 combines with J gene TRBJ2-2; D ambiguous. V was trimmed by 3 bases and J by 5 bases, leaving 7 bases between them. The CDR3 sequence is 13 residues long. Germline loops: CDR1 MGHDK, CDR2 SYGVNS. CDR3 region: CASSEVGTGELFF. For the CDR3, the DNA is TGTGCCAGCAGTGAGGTGGGGACCGGGGAGCTGTTTTTT.

This clonotype was picked up a small number of times. The rearrangement links TRBV28 to TRBJ2-1; D might be TRBD1 or TRBD2, each matching 5 bases. The CDR3 runs 16 residues. The V end was cut by 5 bases, the J end by 5 bases, with 19 bases between. Germline values: CDR1 MDHEN, CDR2 SYDVKM. This chain's CDR3 is CASSRNTRPGHNEQFF. The DNA for the CDR3 is TGTGCCAGCAGTCGAAACACCCGCCCGGGACACAATGAGCAGTTCTTC.

The chain uses TRBV6-6 and TRBJ2-5; D not resolved. Trimming took off 6 bases at V and 5 bases at J, with 7 bases between the two ends. The CDR3 covers 11 residues. The germline V gene encodes CDR1 MNHNY and CDR2 SVGAGI (reference sequence). CDR3 loop: CASSPMETQYF. CDR3 coding DNA: TGTGCCAGCAGCCCCATGGAGACCCAGTACTTC.

This clonotype was detected many times. J is TRBJ2-7 and V is TRBV12-3 or TRBV12-4; perhaps D is TRBD1 or TRBD2 (5 bases each). Deletions cut 4 bases from V and 2 bases from J, with 9 bases between. This CDR3 is built from 13 residues. The CDR3 here is CASSWDPPYEQYF. In nucleotides, the CDR3 is TGTGCCAGCAGTTGGGACCCCCCCTACGAGCAGTACTTC.

This clonotype was found a few times. V and J are TRBV7-9 and TRBJ1-4; no firm D call. Germline V CDR1 and CDR2: SEHNR, FQNEAQ (reference sequence). The germline V and J ends were trimmed by 5 bases and 5 bases, with 9 bases remaining between them. The CDR3 has 13 residues. The CDR3 coding sequence is TGTGCCAGCAGCCGGACCCAAAATGAAAAACTGTTTTTT. Protein sequence: CASSRTQNEKLFF. Full variable domain (outside the CDR3, taken from reference TRBV7-9 and TRBJ1-4): DTGVSQNPRHKITKRGQNVTFRCDPISEHNRLYWYRQTLGQGPEFLTYFQNEAQLEKSRLLSDRFSAERPKGSFSTLEIQRTEQGDSAMYLCASSRTQNEKLFFGSGTQLSVL.

The chain combines TRBV5-1 with TRBJ2-5, with 11 bases aligning to TRBD2. From germline, CDR1 is SGHRS and CDR2 YFSETQ. The CDR3 loop spans 14 amino acids. V gave up 2 bases and J gave up 5 bases; unmatched junction bases: 2. The CDR3 DNA is TGCGCCAGCAGCTTACTAGCGGGGGTTGAGACCCAGTACTTC. It is translated as CASSLLAGVETQYF. Supplemented by reference TRBV5-1 and TRBJ2-5, the full variable domain reads KAGVTQTPRYLIKTRGQQVTLSCSPISGHRSVSWYQQTPGQGLQFLFEYFSETQRNKGNFPGRFSGRQFSNSRSEMNVSTLELGDSALYLCASSLLAGVETQYFGPGTRLLVL.

There are many counts of this clonotype. This rearrangement joins TRBV4-2 to TRBJ2-2; D is unclear. Trimming took off 5 bases at V and 6 bases at J, with 7 bases between the two ends. The CDR3 length is 12 residues. From germline, CDR1 is LGHNA and CDR2 YNFKEQ. Here the CDR3 reads CASSASAGELFF. The CDR3 nucleotides read TGTGCCAGCAGCGCGAGTGCCGGGGAGCTGTTTTTT.